Sequencing of this T cell receptor (beta chain) was carried out in a study of blood T cells in healthy people across ages. Looking at the study overall: Per two T cells, about one barcoded beta molecule was captured through template switching.

Overall study findings and caveats: Estimated diversity that came from one million T cells was considered an underestimate. Strong correlation linked observed beta diversity and percent naive T cells.

Sample-barcoded 5' priming and a J-beta primer mix drove a second PCR of roughly 7 to 11 cycles. Every single cDNA molecule received a tag from a template-switch adaptor with 12 random nucleotides. TCRdb used MiXCR to reprocess the 5' RACE reads, holding one entry per CDR3 protein. The table has 850,000 or so distinct CDR3 sequences, 29% seen once. Trimming took off 0 bases at V and 5 bases at J, with 20 bases between the two ends. The CDR3 covers 18 residues. This clonotype appeared a few times. The antigen remains undetermined. The rearrangement uses TRBV23-1 and TRBJ2-4; a weak D match, TRBD1 (5 bases). TRBV23-1 is an ORF for which the function is uncertain. The TCR was taken from a woman of 80 years or more in good health. Sequencing was performed on blood. CDR3 bases: TGCGCCAGCAGTCAATCGAGTTTGGCAGGGCGGAAGGAAAACATTCAGTACTTC. Amino acids: CASSQSSLAGRKENIQYF.